Reported below is one T cell receptor (beta chain). CD8+ and CD4+ blood T cells underwent TCR beta sequencing. cDNA came from approximately 0.5 to 1 ug RNA primed by random hexamers. Amplification of TCR beta CDR3 was carried out by immunoSEQ multiplex PCR, which covered 54 Vbeta and 13 Jbeta segments. TCRdb reprocessed the immunoSEQ multiplex PCR reads with MiXCR, giving one entry per CDR3 protein. The sample yields around 69,000 distinct CDR3 sequences, approximately 95% seen once. These data come from a study of CD8 T cells in Susac syndrome. The sequence was obtained from a human donor with Susac syndrome. Sequencing input: CD8+ T cells from PBMCs.

CDR3 sequence reads: CASRDKGLVTDTQYF. The CDR3 nucleotides read TGTGCCAGCAGGGATAAGGGCCTGGTCACAGATACGCAGTATTTT. V and J are TRBV7-3 and TRBJ2-3; the D is unclear. V was cut by 6 bases and J by 2 bases, with 15 bases left in between. Germline CDR1 SGHTA, CDR2 FQGTGA. The CDR3 length is 15 residues.